A single sample is the source of the 10 T cell receptor beta chains below, sequenced in a study of shared clonotypes between healthy human individuals (TCRdb year 2020). The library was produced with the immunoSEQ multiplex PCR assay. This is the immuneACCESS table as TCRdb keeps it, with only in-frame sequences that have V and J called. A part of the clones is gone; compared with another copy, unresolved V genes explain less than half, and the rest is unexplained. The sample table holds 700,000 or so clones, of which around 72% were seen once. The top ten clones comprise 1.8% of the sample. Sequencing was performed on memory CD4+ T cells sorted from blood. In light of the paper, this sample's cell subset or site label describes: CD45RA-negative fraction. These receptor sequences come from a woman in her twenties or thirties in good health.

As to this clone: Since a much larger clone is just one base distant, this may be a read error. The same CDR3 also results from other DNA sequences found in this sample. The chain is built from TRBV5-1 and TRBJ2-1; no clear D. The CDR3 is 14 amino acids. The V end lost 2 bases, the J end lost 0 bases, and 6 bases lay between the germline ends. Germline assignment: CDR1 SGHRS and CDR2 YFSETQ. The CDR3 spells CASSLDSSYNEQFF. CDR3 sequence (DNA): TGCGCCAGCAGCTTAGATAGCTCCTACAATGAGCAGTTCTTC.

This chain connects TRBV2 to TRBJ2-2; TRBD2 matches at 7 bases. The CDR3 runs 15 residues. Looked up from germline, CDR1 is SNHLY and CDR2 is FYNNEI. With 9 bases clipped from V and 3 bases from J, the junction kept 10 bases outside the gene matches. The CDR3 DNA is TGTGCCAGGCAGGTTACTAGCGTACACACCGGGGAGCTGTTTTTT. Translating it yields CARQVTSVHTGELFF.

The J gene is TRBJ2-1, the V gene TRBV4-1, with 9 positions matching TRBD1. Germline assignment: CDR1 MGHRA and CDR2 YSYEKL. The CDR3 runs to 16 residues. V dropped 4 bases and J dropped 6; count of bases not matched to a gene: 10. The CDR3 loop is CASSRIPGQGINEQFF. CDR3 bases: TGCGCCAGCAGCCGGATACCGGGACAGGGAATCAATGAGCAGTTCTTC.

The chain couples TRBV11-2 to TRBJ2-5, with D tentatively TRBD1 (6 bases). Trimming took off 5 bases at V and 2 bases at J, with 27 bases between the two ends. The CDR3 runs 19 residues. CDR1 SGHAT and CDR2 FQNNGV come from the germline V gene. The CDR3 protein is CASSQAGAISTLGQETQYF. Here the CDR3 DNA reads TGTGCCAGCAGCCAGGCAGGGGCGATCTCTACCTTGGGTCAAGAGACCCAGTACTTC.

This sequence joins TRBV2 and TRBJ1-3; tentative D call: TRBD1 (5 bases). Germline-derived CDR1 and CDR2 are SNHLY and FYNNEI. The CDR3 consists of 15 residues. V shed 4 bases and J shed 4 bases, with 14 bases lying between them. Here the CDR3 DNA reads TGTGCCAGCAGTGGGGACCCCCCGGGAGGAAACACCATATATTTT. Residues: CASSGDPPGGNTIYF.

This chain connects TRBV6-1 to TRBJ2-5; D unresolved. Germline CDR1 reads MNHNS; CDR2 reads SASEGT. V was trimmed by 6 bases and J by 5 bases, leaving 16 bases between them. This CDR3 has 14 amino acids. The CDR3 reads CASRAENPPETQYF. CDR3 coding DNA: TGTGCCAGCAGGGCGGAGAACCCTCCCGAGACCCAGTACTTC.

V and J are TRBV7-6 and TRBJ1-3; tentative D call: TRBD1 (5 bases). There are 16 residues in the CDR3. Germline loops: CDR1 SGHVS, CDR2 FNYEAQ. V was cut by 5 bases and J by 0 bases, with 14 bases left in between. The chain's CDR3 is CASSPRGSASGNTIYF. CDR3 DNA: TGTGCCAGCAGCCCACGGGGCAGCGCCTCTGGAAACACCATATATTTT.

The V and J genes are TRBV6-1 and TRBJ2-5; 7 nucleotides agree with TRBD1. The CDR3 is made up of 13 amino acids. Germline assignment: CDR1 MNHNS and CDR2 SASEGT. After removal of 8 bases from V and 5 bases from J, the junction contained 8 bases not matched to a gene. The DNA of the CDR3 is TGTGCCAGCGTAGACAGGGTCTCGGAGACCCAGTACTTC. Its translation: CASVDRVSETQYF.

The gene calls are TRBV27 and TRBJ2-7; the D gene is possibly TRBD2 (7 bases). CDR3 length: 16 residues. Trimming cost V 6 bases and J 0 bases, with 18 bases left between them. The germline gives CDR1 MNHEY, CDR2 SMNVEV (reference sequence). In DNA, the CDR3 is TGTGCCAGCAGCAACAGGAAGCGGGACACCTCCTACGAGCAGTACTTC. Protein product: CASSNRKRDTSYEQYF.

The V call is TRBV28, the J call TRBJ2-3, with a tentative D call TRBD1 (7 bases). The germline V and J ends were trimmed by 5 bases and 6 bases, with 21 bases remaining between them. From germline, CDR1 is MDHEN and CDR2 SYDVKM. CDR3 length equals 16 residues. In DNA form, the CDR3 reads TGTGCCAGCAGTAATCTACAGGGGAGGTTATCGGATACGCAGTATTTT. Translation gives CASSNLQGRLSDTQYF.